This TCR beta chain was profiled in a study of beta chain features in type 1 diabetes. Sequencing targeted expressed TCRB transcripts, as all isolated RNA had been reverse transcribed. TCRdb keeps only in-frame clones here, not all; method: immunoSEQ multiplex PCR. The table includes 400,000 to 500,000 clones, around 14% detected once. In germline, CDR1 is LGHNA, CDR2 YSLEER. The CDR3 runs to 14 residues. V was shortened by 0 bases and J by 7 bases, with 13 bases between the two germline ends. The J gene is TRBJ2-7, the V gene TRBV4-3; D perhaps matches TRBD2 (5 bases). This TCR was sampled from a man aged 30 to 45 in good health. The sample taken for sequencing was naive CD4+ T cells from blood. Written as DNA, the CDR3 is TGCGCCAGCAGCCAAGAGTTGCGGGCACAAGAGCAGTACTTC. Encoded protein: CASSQELRAQEQYF.